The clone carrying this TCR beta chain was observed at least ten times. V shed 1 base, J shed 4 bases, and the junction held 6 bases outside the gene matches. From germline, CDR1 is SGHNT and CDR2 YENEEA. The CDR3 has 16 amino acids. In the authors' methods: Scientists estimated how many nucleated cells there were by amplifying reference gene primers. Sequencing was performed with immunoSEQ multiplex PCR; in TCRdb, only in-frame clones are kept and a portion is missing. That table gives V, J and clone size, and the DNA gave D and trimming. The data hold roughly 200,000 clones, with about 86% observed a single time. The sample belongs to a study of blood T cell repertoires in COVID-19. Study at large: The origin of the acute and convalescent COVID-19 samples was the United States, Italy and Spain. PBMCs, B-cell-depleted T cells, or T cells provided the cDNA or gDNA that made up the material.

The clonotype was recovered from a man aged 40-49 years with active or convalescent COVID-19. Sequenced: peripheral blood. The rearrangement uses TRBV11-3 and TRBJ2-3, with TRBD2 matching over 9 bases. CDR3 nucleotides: TGTGCCAGCAGCTTAGTGGCGGGGGGGGCAGCAGATACGCAGTATTTT. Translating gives CASSLVAGGAADTQYF.